The 9 T cell receptor beta chains below come from one sample, sequenced in a study of human T cells and chemical hapten exposure. Stated time point: patch test 3, about 24 weeks after DPC sensitization. Treatment here: therapeutic diphenylcyclopropenone sensitization with weekly scalp DPC. A single record per CDR3 protein comes from TCRdb applying MiXCR to the RACE reads. The sample gives about 190,000 distinct CDR3 sequences, under 30% of which show up once; 2.5% is in the top ten. Sequenced here: whole blood, sampled in connection with sensitization to the hapten diphenylcyclopropenone (DPC). The receptors stem from a woman aged 40-49 years with alopecia areata. Some clones in this sample may be carry-over from other donors' samples.

V and J are TRBV9 and TRBJ2-2, with D perhaps matching TRBD2 (6 bases). Germline V CDR1 and CDR2: SGDLS, YYNGEE. The CDR3 is made up of 15 amino acids. Deletions cut 4 bases from V and 0 bases from J, with 10 bases between. In DNA form, the CDR3 reads TGTGCCAGCAGCAAACTAGCCTCGAACACCGGGGAGCTGTTTTTT. This translates into CASSKLASNTGELFF.

The chain recombines TRBV6-5 with TRBJ1-4, with 10 bases lining up with TRBD1. The CDR3 contains 14 residues. Trimming at V came to 5 bases and at J to 10 bases, leaving 7 bases not matched to a gene. Germline CDR1 and CDR2: MNHEY and SVGAGI. In nucleotides, the CDR3 is TGTGCCAGCAGTATAAGGGACAGGGGAGGAAAACTGTTTTTT. Encoded protein: CASSIRDRGGKLFF.

This clonotype was seen repeatedly, ten times or more. The rearrangement links TRBV7-2 to TRBJ2-7, with 11 bases fitting TRBD2. The V segment lost 5 bases and the J segment 7 bases; nucleotides outside the gene matches: 7. There are 14 residues in the CDR3. Germline V CDR1 and CDR2: SGHTA, FQGNSA. The CDR3 DNA follows: TGTGCCAGCAGCATTACTAGCGGGGGCGTGGAGCAGTACTTC. This encodes CASSITSGGVEQYF. Filled out from reference TRBV7-2 and TRBJ2-7, the complete variable domain reads GAGVSQSPSNKVTEKGKDVELRCDPISGHTALYWYRQSLGQGLEFLIYFQGNSAPDKSGLPSDRFSAERTGGSVSTLTIQRTQQEDSAVYLCASSITSGGVEQYFGPGTRLTVT.

The V gene is TRBV10-3, the J gene TRBJ2-7; TRBD2 might be the D (6 bases). Germline V gene data show CDR1 as ENHRY and CDR2 as SYGVKD. The CDR3 covers 13 residues. Trimming cost V 0 bases and J 5 bases, with 8 bases left between them. CDR3 loop: CAISESWGDEQYF. In DNA, the CDR3 is TGTGCCATCAGTGAGTCCTGGGGGGACGAGCAGTACTTC.

This chain uses TRBV7-9 with TRBJ2-1; D is ambiguous. The CDR3 runs to 12 residues. Germline V CDR1 and CDR2: SEHNR, FQNEAQ (reference sequence). V was trimmed by 5 bases and J by 7 bases, leaving 9 bases between them. The CDR3 protein is CASSPGWNEQFF. The CDR3 DNA follows: TGTGCCAGCAGCCCAGGATGGAATGAGCAGTTCTTC. Supplemented by reference TRBV7-9 and TRBJ2-1, the full variable domain reads DTGVSQNPRHKITKRGQNVTFRCDPISEHNRLYWYRQTLGQGPEFLTYFQNEAQLEKSRLLSDRFSAERPKGSFSTLEIQRTEQGDSAMYLCASSPGWNEQFFGPGTRLTVL.

Details on this clonotype: Its ends do not fully match the called genes, so a read error is possible. The chain is built from TRBV7-2 and TRBJ1-4, with 7 bases aligning to TRBD1. CDR1 and CDR2 from the germline V gene are SGHTA and FQGNSA. The CDR3 is 14 residues long. The DNA of the CDR3 is TGTGCCAGCAGTTTAGGGGGCTATGGTGAAAAACTGTTTTTT. It translates to CASSLGGYGEKLFF.

Points on this clonotype: A read error may be the cause here, since a much bigger clone is one base away. V is TRBV18 and J is TRBJ1-2, with 8 bases that match TRBD1. This CDR3 spans 13 amino acids. Germline CDR1 is KGHSH and CDR2 is LQKENI. CDR3 bases: TGTGCCAGCTCACCTACAGGGGGGTATGGCTACAACTTC. Amino acid sequence: CASSPTGGYGYNF.

This clonotype was seen a few times. The gene calls are TRBV29-1 and TRBJ2-3; 10 bases line up with TRBD2. The CDR3 totals 13 residues. V gave up 6 bases and J gave up 6 bases; unmatched junction bases: 6. Germline V CDR1 and CDR2: SQVTM, ANQGSEA. DNA of the CDR3: TGCAGCGTCATAGCGGGAGGAGCGGATACGCAGTATTTT. This sequence encodes CSVIAGGADTQYF.

This chain joins TRBV28 and TRBJ2-1, with TRBD2 matching over 14 bases. CDR1 is MDHEN and CDR2 is SYDVKM in the germline V gene. After removal of 8 bases from V and 7 bases from J, the junction contained 4 bases not matched to a gene. This CDR3 contains 14 residues. As DNA, the CDR3 is TGTGCCAGCGGAGGGACTAGCGGGAGTAATGAGCAGTTCTTC. Protein product: CASGGTSGSNEQFF.